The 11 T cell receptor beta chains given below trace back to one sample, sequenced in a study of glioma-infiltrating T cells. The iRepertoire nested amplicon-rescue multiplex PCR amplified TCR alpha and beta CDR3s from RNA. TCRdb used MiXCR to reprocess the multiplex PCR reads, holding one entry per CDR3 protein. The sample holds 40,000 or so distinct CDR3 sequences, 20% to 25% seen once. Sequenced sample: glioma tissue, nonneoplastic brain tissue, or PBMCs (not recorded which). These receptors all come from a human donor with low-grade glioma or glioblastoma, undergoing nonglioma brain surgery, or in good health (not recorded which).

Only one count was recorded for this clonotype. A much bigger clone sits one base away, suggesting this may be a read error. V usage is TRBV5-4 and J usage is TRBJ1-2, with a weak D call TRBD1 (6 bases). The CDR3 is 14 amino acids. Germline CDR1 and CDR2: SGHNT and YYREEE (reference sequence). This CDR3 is CASTLRGESYDYTF. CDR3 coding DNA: TGTGCCAGCACCTTGAGGGGGGAGAGCTATGACTACACCTTC.

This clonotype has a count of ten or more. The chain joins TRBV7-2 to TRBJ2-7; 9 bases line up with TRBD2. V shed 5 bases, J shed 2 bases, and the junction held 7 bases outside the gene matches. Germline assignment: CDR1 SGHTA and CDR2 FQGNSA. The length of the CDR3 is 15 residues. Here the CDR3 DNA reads TGTGCCAGCAGCCCGAGACTAGCGGCCACCTACGAGCAGTACTTC. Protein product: CASSPRLAATYEQYF. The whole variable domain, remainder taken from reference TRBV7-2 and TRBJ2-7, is GAGVSQSPSNKVTEKGKDVELRCDPISGHTALYWYRQSLGQGLEFLIYFQGNSAPDKSGLPSDRFSAERTGGSVSTLTIQRTQQEDSAVYLCASSPRLAATYEQYFGPGTRLTVT.

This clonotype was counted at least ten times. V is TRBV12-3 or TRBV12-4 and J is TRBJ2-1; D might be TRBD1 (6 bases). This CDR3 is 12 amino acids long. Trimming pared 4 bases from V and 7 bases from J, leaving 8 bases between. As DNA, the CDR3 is TGTGCCAGCAGTTCAGGGGTAAATGAGCAGTTCTTC. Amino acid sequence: CASSSGVNEQFF.

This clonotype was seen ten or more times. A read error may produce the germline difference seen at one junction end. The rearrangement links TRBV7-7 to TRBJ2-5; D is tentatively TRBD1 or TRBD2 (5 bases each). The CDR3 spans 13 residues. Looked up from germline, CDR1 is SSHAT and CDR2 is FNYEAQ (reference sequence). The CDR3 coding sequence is TGTGCTAGCAGCCCGGGACCTAAAGAGACCCAGTACTTC. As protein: CASSPGPKETQYF.

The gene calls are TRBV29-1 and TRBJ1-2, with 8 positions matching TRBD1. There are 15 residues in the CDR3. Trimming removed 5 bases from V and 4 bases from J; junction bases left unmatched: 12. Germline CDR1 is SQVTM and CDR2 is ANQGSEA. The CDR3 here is CSVLDPGTGLYGYTF. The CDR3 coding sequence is TGCAGCGTTCTAGACCCCGGGACAGGACTCTATGGCTACACCTTC. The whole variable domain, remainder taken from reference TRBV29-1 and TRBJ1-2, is SAVISQKPSRDICQRGTSLTIQCQVDSQVTMMFWYRQQPGQSLTLIATANQGSEATYESGFVIDKFPISRPNLTFSTLTVSNMSPEDSSIYLCSVLDPGTGLYGYTFGSGTRLTVV.

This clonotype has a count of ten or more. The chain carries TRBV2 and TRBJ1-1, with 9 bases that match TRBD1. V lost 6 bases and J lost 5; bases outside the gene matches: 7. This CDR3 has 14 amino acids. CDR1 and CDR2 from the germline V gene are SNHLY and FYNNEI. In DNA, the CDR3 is TGTGCCAGCAGCGAGACAGGGGGTTGGACTGAAGCTTTCTTT. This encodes CASSETGGWTEAFF.

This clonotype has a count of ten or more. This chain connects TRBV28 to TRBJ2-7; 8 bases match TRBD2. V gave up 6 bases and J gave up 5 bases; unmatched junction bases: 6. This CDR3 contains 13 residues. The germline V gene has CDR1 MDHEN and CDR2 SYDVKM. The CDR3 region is CASSLIAGNEQYV. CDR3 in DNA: TGTGCCAGCAGCTTGATAGCGGGGAACGAGCAGTACGTC.

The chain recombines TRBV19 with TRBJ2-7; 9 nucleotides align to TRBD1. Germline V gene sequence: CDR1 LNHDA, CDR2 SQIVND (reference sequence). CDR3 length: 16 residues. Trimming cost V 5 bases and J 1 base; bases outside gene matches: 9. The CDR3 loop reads CASSPSRQGVSYEQYV. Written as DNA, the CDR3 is TGTGCCAGTAGTCCTTCCCGACAGGGGGTTTCCTACGAGCAGTACGTC.

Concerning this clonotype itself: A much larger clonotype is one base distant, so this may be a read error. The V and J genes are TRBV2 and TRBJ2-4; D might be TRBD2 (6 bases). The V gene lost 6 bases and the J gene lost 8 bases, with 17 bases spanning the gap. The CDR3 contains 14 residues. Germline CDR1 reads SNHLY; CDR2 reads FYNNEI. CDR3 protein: CASSALRGWDIQYF. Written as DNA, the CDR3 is TGTGCCAGCAGCGCCCTGCGGGGTTGGGACATTCAGTACTTC. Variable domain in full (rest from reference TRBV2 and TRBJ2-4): EPEVTQTPSHQVTQMGQEVILRCVPISNHLYFYWYRQILGQKVEFLVSFYNNEISEKSEIFDDQFSVERPDGSNFTLKIRSTKLEDSAMYFCASSALRGWDIQYFGAGTRLSVL.

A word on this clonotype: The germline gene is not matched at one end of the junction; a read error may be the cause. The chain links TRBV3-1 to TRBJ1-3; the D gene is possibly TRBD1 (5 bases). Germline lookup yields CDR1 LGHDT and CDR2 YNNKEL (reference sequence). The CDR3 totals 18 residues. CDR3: CASSQEGRAVVSGNAIYF. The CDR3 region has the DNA TGTGCCAGCAGCCAAGAAGGCAGGGCGGTTGTCTCTGGAAACGCCATATATTTT.

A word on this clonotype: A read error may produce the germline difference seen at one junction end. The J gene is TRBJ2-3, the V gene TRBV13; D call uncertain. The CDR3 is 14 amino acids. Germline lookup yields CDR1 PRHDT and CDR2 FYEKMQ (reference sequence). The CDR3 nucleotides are TGTGCCAGCAGCGTCGGAGTGTCTACAGATACGCAATATTTT. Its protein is CASSVGVSTDTQYF.